What follows are 18 T cell receptor beta chains derived from one specimen sequenced in a study of T cells after yellow fever vaccination. TCRdb re-called the 5' RACE reads through MiXCR, storing one row per CDR3 protein. Of 250,000 to 300,000 distinct CDR3 sequences in the sample, approximately 10% are singletons; the top ten hold around 3.5%. Sequences were derived from CD4+ T cells sorted from PBMCs, sampled 5 days after the yellow fever booster vaccination. The receptors were gathered from a man between 18 and 35 years old who received the YFV17D yellow fever vaccine.

This clonotype was counted a few times. The V gene is TRBV4-2, the J gene TRBJ1-2; 7 nucleotides agree with TRBD1. Germline CDR1 LGHNA, CDR2 YNFKEQ. V shed 1 base, J shed 4 bases, and the junction held 6 bases outside the gene matches. This CDR3 is 15 amino acids long. The chain's CDR3 is CASSQGAGQTYGYTF. The CDR3 region has the DNA TGTGCCAGCAGCCAAGGTGCGGGACAGACCTATGGCTACACCTTC.

The chain combines TRBV4-3 with TRBJ2-3, with TRBD2 identical over 12 bases. Looked up from germline, CDR1 is LGHNA and CDR2 is YSLEER. CDR3 size: 17 residues. J was trimmed by 6 bases and V by 1 base; bases with no gene match: 8. The CDR3 protein is CASSQVLAGGRMDTQYF. The DNA of the CDR3 is TGCGCCAGCAGCCAAGTACTAGCGGGGGGCCGGATGGATACGCAGTATTTT.

This clonotype was detected only a few times. The rearrangement joins TRBV7-2 to TRBJ2-7; tentative D call: TRBD2 (6 bases). The V end lost 5 bases, the J end lost 2 bases, and 10 bases lay between the germline ends. The CDR3 loop spans 13 amino acids. Germline assignment: CDR1 SGHTA and CDR2 FQGNSA. The CDR3 loop is CASSQLAAYEQYF. The DNA for the CDR3 is TGTGCCAGCAGCCAACTAGCTGCCTACGAGCAGTACTTC.

There are a few counts of this clonotype. The chain links TRBV6-2 or TRBV6-3 to TRBJ2-2, with a possible D match to TRBD1 (6 bases). This CDR3 is 13 amino acids long. Germline lookup yields CDR1 MNHEY and CDR2 SVGEGT. The chain's CDR3 is CAHGAGATGELFF. The CDR3 nucleotides are TGTGCGCACGGGGCAGGGGCAACCGGGGAGCTGTTTTTT.

This clonotype was detected only a few times. This chain links TRBV6-5 with TRBJ1-3; D is perhaps TRBD1 (5 bases). This CDR3 spans 15 amino acids. Per germline, CDR1 MNHEY and CDR2 SVGAGI. The V end was cut by 0 bases, the J end by 0 bases, with 6 bases between. CDR3 nucleotide sequence: TGTGCCAGCAGTTACTCAGGGGTCTCTGGAAACACCATATATTTT. It codes for CASSYSGVSGNTIYF.

The J gene is TRBJ2-4, the V gene TRBV20-1, with TRBD2 matching over 7 bases. V dropped 6 bases and J dropped 7; count of bases not matched to a gene: 6. Germline V gives CDR1 DFQATT, CDR2 SNEGSKA (reference sequence). The CDR3 extends over 12 amino acids. CDR3 bases: TGCAGTGCCCCCGTGGGGGGGAACATTCAGTACTTC. This sequence encodes CSAPVGGNIQYF.

This clonotype was found a few times. The chain joins TRBV4-3 to TRBJ1-5; the D gene is possibly TRBD1 (5 bases). This CDR3 comprises 16 residues. Trimming took 1 base from V and 5 from J, leaving 15 bases between them. CDR1 is LGHNA, CDR2 YSLEER, per germline. CDR3 nucleotides: TGCGCCAGCAGCCAAGGAATAGATAGGGGAGATCAGCCCCAGCATTTT. Its protein is CASSQGIDRGDQPQHF.

The chain employs TRBV5-1 and TRBJ1-1; D is possibly TRBD1 (5 bases). CDR1 and CDR2 (germline): SGHRS, YFSETQ. V lost 0 bases, J lost 1 base, and 10 bases lay in between. CDR3 length: 15 amino acids. The CDR3 sequence is CASSLASQGNTEAFF. CDR3 bases: TGCGCCAGCAGCTTGGCCTCCCAGGGGAACACTGAAGCTTTCTTT.

The chain uses TRBV7-6 and TRBJ2-2; D possibly uses TRBD1 or TRBD2 (6 bases each). With 5 bases removed from V and 4 bases from J, the gap between germline ends came to 17 bases. This CDR3 spans 16 amino acids. Germline-derived CDR1 and CDR2 are SGHVS and FNYEAQ. The CDR3 here is CASSARGRLGTGELFF. The CDR3, as DNA: TGTGCCAGCAGCGCCCGGGGGCGGCTGGGCACCGGGGAGCTGTTTTTT.

The V call is TRBV7-9, the J call TRBJ2-3; D might be TRBD1 (6 bases). The CDR3 is 15 amino acids. Deletions cut 6 bases from V and 2 bases from J, with 15 bases between. Germline CDR1 SEHNR, CDR2 FQNEAQ (reference sequence). This chain's CDR3 is CASRNLRDNTDTQYF. CDR3 coding DNA: TGTGCCAGCAGGAACCTCAGGGACAACACAGATACGCAGTATTTT.

This chain joins TRBV3-1 and TRBJ2-4, with 16 nucleotides matching TRBD2. The CDR3 has 16 amino acids. The V gene's germline CDR1 is LGHDT and CDR2 YNNKEL (reference sequence). Trimming removed 3 bases from V and 15 bases from J; junction bases left unmatched: 11. The CDR3 sequence is CASSHGTSGGAGFLYF. The CDR3 coding sequence is TGTGCCAGCAGCCATGGGACTAGCGGGGGGGCCGGTTTTTTGTACTTC.

This clonotype was observed a few times. This rearrangement joins TRBV5-1 to TRBJ2-2, with D perhaps TRBD1 (5 bases). V lost 6 bases and J lost 4, with 13 bases in between. This CDR3 has 14 residues. CDR1 is SGHRS and CDR2 is YFSETQ in the germline V gene. The CDR3, as DNA: TGCGCCAGCACCCAGGGTTGGGGCACCGGGGAGCTGTTTTTT. Protein: CASTQGWGTGELFF.

This chain links TRBV7-9 with TRBJ2-1, with a tentative D call TRBD1 (6 bases). The V end lost 4 bases, the J end lost 4 bases, and 11 bases lay between the germline ends. Germline V CDR1 and CDR2: SEHNR, FQNEAQ (reference sequence). The CDR3 has 14 amino acids. The CDR3 DNA sequence: TGTGCCAGCAGCTGGGTCACAGGGTACAATGAGCAGTTCTTC. Amino acid sequence: CASSWVTGYNEQFF.

This rearrangement joins TRBV7-2 to TRBJ2-5; D is unresolved. Deletions cut 5 bases from V and 5 bases from J, with 12 bases between. The CDR3 consists of 13 residues. Per germline, CDR1 SGHTA and CDR2 FQGNSA. In nucleotides, the CDR3 is TGTGCCAGCAGCACCCCGGTTGGGGAGACCCAGTACTTC. Amino acid sequence: CASSTPVGETQYF.

V is TRBV6-6 and J is TRBJ2-1, with D perhaps being TRBD1 or TRBD2 (6 bases each). Trimming removed 6 bases from V and 5 bases from J, with 23 bases in between. This CDR3 is built from 17 residues. Germline CDR1 is MNHNY and CDR2 is SVGAGI (reference sequence). CDR3 coding DNA: TGTGCCAGCAGGAGGACCCCGGGGGCTAAGGGAAACAATGAGCAGTTCTTC. It encodes CASRRTPGAKGNNEQFF.

This clonotype was seen a few times. The chain couples TRBV6-6 to TRBJ2-7; D could derive from TRBD1 or TRBD2 (5 bases each). CDR1 and CDR2 from the germline V gene are MNHNY and SVGAGI (reference sequence). Between the trimmed V and J ends, which lost 5 bases and 2 bases, there was a span of 13 bases. This CDR3 spans 14 amino acids. As DNA, the CDR3 is TGTGCCAGCAGTAACCAGGGACCGACCTACGAGCAGTACTTC. Protein product: CASSNQGPTYEQYF.

The chain uses TRBV7-9 and TRBJ2-7; D might be TRBD1 or TRBD2, each matching 5 bases. The CDR3 loop spans 14 amino acids. V lost 5 bases and J lost 4, with 15 bases in between. Looked up from germline, CDR1 is SEHNR and CDR2 is FQNEAQ (reference sequence). The CDR3 nucleotides are TGTGCCAGCAGCGGCCTCGGGACCGCATACGAGCAGTACTTC. Its protein product is CASSGLGTAYEQYF.

The V and J genes are TRBV20-1 and TRBJ1-4, with 7 bases matching TRBD1. The V gene end was trimmed by 3 bases and the J gene end by 7 bases; junction bases not matched to a gene: 11. The CDR3 covers 15 residues. Germline V gene sequence: CDR1 DFQATT, CDR2 SNEGSKA (reference sequence). The CDR3 DNA sequence: TGCAGTGCTAGGGAACACAGGGGCGGGAGTGAAAAACTGTTTTTT. This sequence encodes CSAREHRGGSEKLFF.